Listed below are T cell receptor beta chains from one sample, sequenced in a study of cytomegalovirus exposure and HLA in healthy donors. Profiling relied on immunoSEQ multiplex PCR, and the TCRdb table lists in-frame clones only, not all of them. The sample consists of 80,000 to 95,000 clones, just under 85% of them appearing once. The sample taken for sequencing was PBMCs. Receptor source: a woman aged 18 to 35 in good health and CMV-seropositive. CDR3s include the opening cysteine and the closing phenylalanine or tryptophan. D genes are given only for firm matches. Clone size appears in some rows only: once, few, many, or a class for an expanded clone.

J gene: TRBJ2-5; V gene: TRBV7-8; clone size: NA; D gene: TRBD1; CDR3 protein: CASSPQLGQQETQYF; CDR3 DNA: TGTGCCAGCAGCCCTCAGTTGGGACAGCAAGAGACCCAGTACTTC
J gene: TRBJ1-2; V gene: TRBV13; clone size: NA; D gene: NA; CDR3 protein: CASTPARGINGYTF; CDR3 DNA: TGTGCCAGCACCCCAGCAAGAGGTATCAATGGCTACACCTTC
J gene: TRBJ1-4; V gene: TRBV13; clone size: NA; D gene: NA; CDR3 protein: CASSSDRDPEKLFF; CDR3 DNA: TGTGCCAGCAGCTCTGACAGAGATCCTGAAAAACTGTTTTTT
J gene: TRBJ1-3; V gene: TRBV28; clone size: NA; D gene: NA; CDR3 protein: CASNRADLSSGNTIYF; CDR3 DNA: TGTGCCAGCAACAGGGCCGATTTGAGCTCTGGAAACACCATATATTTT
J gene: TRBJ2-7; V gene: TRBV13; clone size: NA; D gene: NA; CDR3 protein: CASSLGVGGGFYEQYF; CDR3 DNA: TGTGCCAGCAGCTTAGGGGTTGGTGGGGGCTTCTACGAGCAGTACTTC
J gene: TRBJ1-1; V gene: TRBV7-9; clone size: once; D gene: NA; CDR3 protein: CASSGLSGESGTEAFF; CDR3 DNA: TGTGCCAGCAGCGGACTGTCGGGCGAGAGTGGCACTGAAGCTTTCTTT
J gene: TRBJ2-7; V gene: TRBV13; clone size: NA; D gene: TRBD2; CDR3 protein: CASSPRALAGRYEQYF; CDR3 DNA: TGTGCCAGCAGCCCACGGGCCCTAGCGGGGCGATACGAGCAGTACTTC
J gene: TRBJ1-2; V gene: TRBV6-5; clone size: NA; D gene: NA; CDR3 protein: CASSYSTERYGYTF; CDR3 DNA: TGTGCCAGCAGTTATTCTACAGAACGGTATGGCTACACCTTC
J gene: TRBJ2-2; V gene: TRBV5-5; clone size: few; D gene: TRBD2; CDR3 protein: CASSLTTVAGVAGELFF; CDR3 DNA: TGTGCCAGCAGCTTGACTACGGTAGCGGGAGTGGCCGGGGAGCTGTTTTTT
J gene: TRBJ2-1; V gene: TRBV30; clone size: NA; D gene: NA; CDR3 protein: CAWTPQLVSNEQFF; CDR3 DNA: TGTGCCTGGACCCCCCAACTAGTGAGCAATGAGCAGTTCTTC
J gene: TRBJ1-4; V gene: TRBV28; clone size: NA; D gene: NA; CDR3 protein: CASSFPPEEEKLFF; CDR3 DNA: TGTGCCAGCAGTTTCCCCCCGGAGGAGGAAAAACTGTTTTTT
J gene: TRBJ2-7; V gene: TRBV10-3; clone size: NA; D gene: TRBD2; CDR3 protein: CATQETSGSSEQYF; CDR3 DNA: TGTGCCACACAAGAAACTAGCGGGAGTTCCGAGCAGTACTTC
J gene: TRBJ2-3; V gene: TRBV27; clone size: NA; D gene: NA; CDR3 protein: CASSPRDGATDTQYF; CDR3 DNA: TGTGCCAGCAGTCCCAGGGATGGTGCCACAGATACGCAGTATTTT
J gene: TRBJ2-7; V gene: TRBV18; clone size: NA; D gene: NA; CDR3 protein: CASSPSEEGYEQYF; CDR3 DNA: TGTGCCAGCTCACCGTCCGAGGAGGGCTACGAGCAGTACTTC
J gene: TRBJ2-5; V gene: TRBV28; clone size: once; D gene: NA; CDR3 protein: CASSSGGTAQETQYF; CDR3 DNA: TGTGCCAGCAGTTCAGGAGGGACGGCCCAAGAGACCCAGTACTTC
J gene: TRBJ2-3; V gene: TRBV5-4; clone size: NA; D gene: TRBD1; CDR3 protein: CASSGNRGLGDTQYF; CDR3 DNA: TGTGCCAGCAGCGGAAACAGGGGGCTGGGGGATACGCAGTATTTT
J gene: TRBJ1-2; V gene: TRBV28; clone size: NA; D gene: TRBD1; CDR3 protein: CASSWAGQGRGGYTF; CDR3 DNA: TGTGCCAGCAGTTGGGCCGGACAGGGAAGGGGGGGCTACACCTTC
J gene: TRBJ2-5; V gene: TRBV7-9; clone size: once; D gene: TRBD2; CDR3 protein: CASSLDPGLEEETQYF; CDR3 DNA: TGTGCCAGCAGCTTAGATCCGGGACTAGAGGAAGAGACCCAGTACTTC
J gene: TRBJ2-7; V gene: TRBV29-1; clone size: NA; D gene: TRBD1; CDR3 protein: CSVVGDRAPYEQYF; CDR3 DNA: TGCAGCGTTGTTGGGGACAGGGCCCCCTACGAGCAGTACTTC
J gene: TRBJ2-2; V gene: TRBV15; clone size: NA; D gene: NA; CDR3 protein: CATSRTRGVAGELFF; CDR3 DNA: TGTGCCACCAGCAGGACCAGGGGGGTCGCCGGGGAGCTGTTTTTT
J gene: TRBJ2-2; V gene: TRBV9; clone size: once; D gene: TRBD2; CDR3 protein: CASSLPQGLVSDTGELFF; CDR3 DNA: TGTGCCAGCAGCCTCCCCCAGGGACTAGTGTCGGACACCGGGGAGCTGTTTTTT
J gene: TRBJ1-3; V gene: TRBV6-5; clone size: NA; D gene: NA; CDR3 protein: CASSYSIRTANTIYF; CDR3 DNA: TGTGCCAGCAGTTACTCGATTCGGACAGCCAACACCATATATTTT
J gene: TRBJ1-2; V gene: TRBV19; clone size: NA; D gene: NA; CDR3 protein: CASSITGVISRRGSGYTF; CDR3 DNA: TGTGCCAGTAGTATTACAGGCGTTATAAGCCGGCGGGGGAGTGGCTACACCTTC
J gene: TRBJ2-3; V gene: TRBV6-5; clone size: once; D gene: NA; CDR3 protein: CASSYPGGATDTQYF; CDR3 DNA: TGTGCCAGCAGTTACCCTGGCGGGGCGACAGATACGCAGTATTTT
J gene: TRBJ1-2; V gene: TRBV5-4; clone size: NA; D gene: TRBD1; CDR3 protein: CASSPGQIVYGYTF; CDR3 DNA: TGTGCCAGCAGCCCGGGACAGATTGTCTATGGCTACACCTTC
J gene: TRBJ1-5; V gene: TRBV6-5; clone size: NA; D gene: TRBD1; CDR3 protein: CASSQGTASNQPQHF; CDR3 DNA: TGTGCCAGCAGTCAAGGGACAGCCTCCAATCAGCCCCAGCATTTT